This T cell receptor beta chain is drawn from a study of blood T cell repertoires in COVID-19. In the study overall: COVID-19 samples, acute and convalescent, were from the United States, Italy and Spain. PBMCs, B-cell-depleted T cells, or T cells were the source of the cDNA or gDNA that made up the material.

CDR3 size: 12 residues. V lost 4 bases to trimming and J lost 0 bases, with 6 bases between them. Germline values: CDR1 SQVTM, CDR2 ANQGSEA. In the original processing: Reference gene primer amplification gave nucleated cell count estimates. Generated by immunoSEQ multiplex PCR, the TCRdb table keeps only in-frame clones and is missing some. D and trimming were read from the DNA, whereas the V and J calls and clone size are those reported in that table. Here the sample spans about 210,000 clones, about 85% being singletons. J is TRBJ2-5 and V is TRBV29-1; D is perhaps TRBD1 (5 bases). The sequencing input was peripheral blood. This TCR was recovered from a man aged 70-80 years with acute or convalescent COVID-19. In DNA, the CDR3 is TGCAGCGTTGGACAGTACCAAGAGACCCAGTACTTC. Translating it yields CSVGQYQETQYF.